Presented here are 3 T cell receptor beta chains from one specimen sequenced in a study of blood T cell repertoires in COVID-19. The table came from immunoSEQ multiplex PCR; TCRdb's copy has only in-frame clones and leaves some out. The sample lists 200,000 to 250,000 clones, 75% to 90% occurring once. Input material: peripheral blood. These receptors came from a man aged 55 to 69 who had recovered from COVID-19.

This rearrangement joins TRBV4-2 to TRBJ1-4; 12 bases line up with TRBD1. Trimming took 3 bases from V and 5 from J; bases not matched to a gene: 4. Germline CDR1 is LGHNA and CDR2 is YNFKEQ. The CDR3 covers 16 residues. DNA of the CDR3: TGTGCCAGCAGCCATGAGGGACAGGGGGCGAATGAAAAACTGTTTTTT. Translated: CASSHEGQGANEKLFF.

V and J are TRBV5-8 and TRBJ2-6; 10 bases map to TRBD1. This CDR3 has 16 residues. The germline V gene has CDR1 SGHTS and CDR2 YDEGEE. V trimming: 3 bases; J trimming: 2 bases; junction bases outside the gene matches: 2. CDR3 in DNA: TGTGCCAGCAGCTCGACAGGGGGCACTGGGGCCAACGTCCTGACTTTC. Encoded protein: CASSSTGGTGANVLTF.

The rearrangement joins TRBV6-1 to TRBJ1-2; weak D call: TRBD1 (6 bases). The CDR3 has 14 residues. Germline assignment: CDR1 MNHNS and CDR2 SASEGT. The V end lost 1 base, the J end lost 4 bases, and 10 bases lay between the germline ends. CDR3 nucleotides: TGTGCCAGCAGTGAAGATCACAGGGTCTATGGCTACACCTTC. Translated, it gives CASSEDHRVYGYTF.